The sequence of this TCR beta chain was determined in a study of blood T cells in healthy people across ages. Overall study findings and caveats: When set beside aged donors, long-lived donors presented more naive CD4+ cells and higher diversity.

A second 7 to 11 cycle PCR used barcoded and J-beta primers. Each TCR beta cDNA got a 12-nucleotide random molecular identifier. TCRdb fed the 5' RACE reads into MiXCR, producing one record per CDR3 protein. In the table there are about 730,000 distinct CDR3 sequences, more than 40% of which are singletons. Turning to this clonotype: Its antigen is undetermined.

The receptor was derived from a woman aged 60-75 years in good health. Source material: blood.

Written as DNA, the CDR3 is TGCAGTGCTCTGAGGGGGGAGGGGTACAATGAGCAGTTCTTC. Its translation is CSALRGEGYNEQFF. V gene TRBV20-1 combines with J gene TRBJ2-1; TRBD2 is a possible D gene (7 bases). The V and J ends lost 5 bases and 4 bases respectively, with 15 bases between them. Germline loops: CDR1 DFQATT, CDR2 SNEGSKA (reference sequence). This CDR3 comprises 14 residues.